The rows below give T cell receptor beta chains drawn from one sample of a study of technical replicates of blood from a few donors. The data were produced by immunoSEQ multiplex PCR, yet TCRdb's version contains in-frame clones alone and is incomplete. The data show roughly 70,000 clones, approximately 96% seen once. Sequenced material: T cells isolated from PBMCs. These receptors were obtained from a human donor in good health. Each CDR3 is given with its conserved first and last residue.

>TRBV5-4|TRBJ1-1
CASSLVFGEGTEAFF
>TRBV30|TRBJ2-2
CASQGTGELFF
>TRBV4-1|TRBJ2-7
CASSPQTAYEQYF
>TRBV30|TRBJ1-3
CAWSVHFDTVSGNTIYF
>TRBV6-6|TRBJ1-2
CASSYLPTNYGYTF
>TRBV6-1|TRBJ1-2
CASSVADYYGYTF
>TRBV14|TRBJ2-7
CASSQQDLDSSYEQYF
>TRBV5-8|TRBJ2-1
CASSLLGGNHNEQFF
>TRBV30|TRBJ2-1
CAWEASAYNEQFF
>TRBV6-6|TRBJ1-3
CASSPMRTGNTIYF
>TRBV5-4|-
CASSLGYEQYF
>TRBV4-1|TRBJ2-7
CASSQPTSGRWYEQYF
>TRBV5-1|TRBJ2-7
CASSLVGSDEQYF
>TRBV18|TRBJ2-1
CASSPLVDNEQFF
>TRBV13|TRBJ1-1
CASSLWGLQLNTEAFF
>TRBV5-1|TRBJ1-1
CASSLLGQGSEAFF
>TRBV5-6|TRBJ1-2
CASSSRTGRHYGYTF
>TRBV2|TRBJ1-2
CASRDTGGEPNYGYTF
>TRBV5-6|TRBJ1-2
CASSLGVYGYTF
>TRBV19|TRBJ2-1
CASSIVQGNLFF
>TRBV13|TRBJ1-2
CASSPPGGAVYGYTF
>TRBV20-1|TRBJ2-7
CSALRGDEQYF
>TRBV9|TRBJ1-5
CASSSGQAHQPQHF
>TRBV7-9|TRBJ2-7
CASSPEAYEQYF
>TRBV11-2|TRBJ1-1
CASSSEGVNTEAFF
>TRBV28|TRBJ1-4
CASSRGQTNEKLFF
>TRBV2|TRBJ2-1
CASNKGASADEQFF
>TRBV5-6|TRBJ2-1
CASTGGDYNEQFF